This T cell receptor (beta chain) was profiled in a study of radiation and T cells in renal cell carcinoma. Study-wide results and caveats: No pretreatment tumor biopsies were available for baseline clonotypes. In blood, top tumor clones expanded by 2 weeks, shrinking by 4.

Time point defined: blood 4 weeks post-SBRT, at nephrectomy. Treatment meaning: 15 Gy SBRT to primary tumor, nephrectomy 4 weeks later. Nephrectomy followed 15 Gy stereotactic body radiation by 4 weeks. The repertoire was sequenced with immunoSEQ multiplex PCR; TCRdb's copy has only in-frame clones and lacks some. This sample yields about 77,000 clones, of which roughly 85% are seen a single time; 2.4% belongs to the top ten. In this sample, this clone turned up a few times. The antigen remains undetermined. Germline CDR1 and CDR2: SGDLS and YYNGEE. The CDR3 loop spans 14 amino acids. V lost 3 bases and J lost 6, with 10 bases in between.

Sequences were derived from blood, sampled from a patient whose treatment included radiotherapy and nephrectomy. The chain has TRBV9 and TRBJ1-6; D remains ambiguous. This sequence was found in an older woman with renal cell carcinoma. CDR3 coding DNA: TGTGCCAGCAGCGGGTCCGGGTTTAATTCACCCCTCCACTTT. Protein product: CASSGSGFNSPLHF.